This T cell receptor beta chain appears in the sequencing data of a study of T cell responses to AZD1222 COVID-19 vaccine. The study's findings and limits: Spike-specific TCR breadth and depth grew following two AZD1222 doses. Spike-spanning, vaccine-associated CD4 TCRs were dominant at 160-218 and 743-854. The donors showed a predominance of white British ancestry and of females, with possible underestimation of clonal diversity.

Here immunoSEQ multiplex PCR was the method, and the copy in TCRdb shows in-frame clones only, minus some. The table lists about 150,000 clones, approximately 87% of them singletons. The germline V gene encodes CDR1 LGHNA and CDR2 YNFKEQ. The germline V and J ends were trimmed by 0 bases and 1 base, with 10 bases remaining between them. This CDR3 spans 16 amino acids. Concerning this clone: The antigen is unknown.

The clonotype comes from an adult in good health. V and J are TRBV4-2 and TRBJ1-3; D is uncertain. The sample was peripheral blood, taken on day 0 of MenACWY control vaccination. The CDR3 spells CASSQDASASGNTIYF. DNA for the CDR3: TGTGCCAGCAGCCAAGATGCATCCGCATCTGGAAACACCATATATTTT.